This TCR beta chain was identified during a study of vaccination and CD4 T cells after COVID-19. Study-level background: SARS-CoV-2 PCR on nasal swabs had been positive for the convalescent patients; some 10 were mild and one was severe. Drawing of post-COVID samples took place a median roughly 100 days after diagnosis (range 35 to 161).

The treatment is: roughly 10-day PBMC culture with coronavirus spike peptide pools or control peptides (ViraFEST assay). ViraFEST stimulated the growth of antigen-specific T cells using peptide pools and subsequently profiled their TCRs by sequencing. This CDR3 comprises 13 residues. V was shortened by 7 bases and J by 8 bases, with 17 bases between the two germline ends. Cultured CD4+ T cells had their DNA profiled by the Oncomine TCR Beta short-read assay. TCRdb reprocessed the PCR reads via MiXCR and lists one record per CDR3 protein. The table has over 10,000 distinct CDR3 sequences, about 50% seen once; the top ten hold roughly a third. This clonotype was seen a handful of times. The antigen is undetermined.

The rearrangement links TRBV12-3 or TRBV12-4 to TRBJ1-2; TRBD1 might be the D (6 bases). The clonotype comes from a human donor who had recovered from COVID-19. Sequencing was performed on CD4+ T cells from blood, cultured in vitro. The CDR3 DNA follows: TGTGCCAGCAACTTACAGGGATCTGGCGGCTACACCTTC. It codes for CASNLQGSGGYTF.